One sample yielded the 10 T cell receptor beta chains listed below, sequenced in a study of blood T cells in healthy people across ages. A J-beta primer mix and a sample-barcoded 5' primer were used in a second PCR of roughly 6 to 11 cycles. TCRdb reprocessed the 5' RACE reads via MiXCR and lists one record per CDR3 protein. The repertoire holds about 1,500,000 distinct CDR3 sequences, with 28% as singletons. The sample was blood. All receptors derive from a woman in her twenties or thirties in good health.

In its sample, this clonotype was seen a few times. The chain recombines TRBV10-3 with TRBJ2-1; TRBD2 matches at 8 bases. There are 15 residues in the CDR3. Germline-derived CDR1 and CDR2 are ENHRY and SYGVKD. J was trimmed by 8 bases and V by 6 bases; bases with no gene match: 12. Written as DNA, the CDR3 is TGTGCCATCAGGCTCACTAGCGGCAAGCAGTATGAGCAGTTCTTC. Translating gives CAIRLTSGKQYEQFF.

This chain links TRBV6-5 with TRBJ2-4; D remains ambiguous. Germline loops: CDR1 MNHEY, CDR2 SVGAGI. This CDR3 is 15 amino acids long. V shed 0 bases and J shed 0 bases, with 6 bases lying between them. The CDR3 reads CASSYSKGAKNIQYF. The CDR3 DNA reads TGTGCCAGCAGTTACTCGAAGGGAGCCAAAAACATTCAGTACTTC.

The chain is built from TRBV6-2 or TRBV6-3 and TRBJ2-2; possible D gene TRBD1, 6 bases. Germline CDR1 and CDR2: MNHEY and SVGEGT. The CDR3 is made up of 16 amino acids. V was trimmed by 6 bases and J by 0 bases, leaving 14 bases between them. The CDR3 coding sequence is TGTGCCAGCAGCCCAATGAGGACAGCGAACACCGGGGAGCTGTTTTTT. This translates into CASSPMRTANTGELFF.

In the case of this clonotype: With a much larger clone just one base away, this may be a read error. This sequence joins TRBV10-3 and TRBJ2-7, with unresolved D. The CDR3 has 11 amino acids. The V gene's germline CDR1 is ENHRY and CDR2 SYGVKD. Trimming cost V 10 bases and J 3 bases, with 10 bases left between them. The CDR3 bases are TGTGCCACCTTTGATAACTACGAGCAGTACTTC. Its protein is CATFDNYEQYF.

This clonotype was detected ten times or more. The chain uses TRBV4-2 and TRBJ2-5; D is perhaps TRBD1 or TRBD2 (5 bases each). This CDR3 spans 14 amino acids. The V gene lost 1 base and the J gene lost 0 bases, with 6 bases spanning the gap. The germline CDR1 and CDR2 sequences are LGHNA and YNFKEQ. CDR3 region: CASSQGDDQETQYF. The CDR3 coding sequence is TGTGCCAGCAGCCAAGGGGACGACCAAGAGACCCAGTACTTC.

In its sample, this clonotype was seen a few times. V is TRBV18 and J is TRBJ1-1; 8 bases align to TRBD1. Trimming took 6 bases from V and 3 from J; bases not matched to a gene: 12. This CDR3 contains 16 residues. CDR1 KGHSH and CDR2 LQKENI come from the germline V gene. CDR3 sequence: CASSPDRARGHTEAFF. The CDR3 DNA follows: TGTGCCAGCTCTCCAGACAGGGCCAGGGGGCACACTGAAGCTTTCTTT.

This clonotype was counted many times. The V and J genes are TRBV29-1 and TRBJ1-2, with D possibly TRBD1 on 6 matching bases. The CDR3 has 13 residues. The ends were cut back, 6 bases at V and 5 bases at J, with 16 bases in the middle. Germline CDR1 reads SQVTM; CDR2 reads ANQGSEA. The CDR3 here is CSVSEGVSYGYTF. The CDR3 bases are TGCAGCGTCTCAGAGGGGGTATCGTATGGCTACACCTTC.

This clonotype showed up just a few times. CDR3 residues: CATSDSRLAGGSSYNEQFF. The DNA of the CDR3 is TGTGCCACCAGTGATTCACGTCTAGCGGGGGGAAGCTCCTACAATGAGCAGTTCTTC. The chain combines TRBV24-1 with TRBJ2-1; 11 nucleotides agree with TRBD2. Germline values: CDR1 KGHDR, CDR2 SFDVKD. This CDR3 spans 19 amino acids. Germline trimming cut 2 bases from V and 0 bases from J; bases unmatched to any gene: 8.

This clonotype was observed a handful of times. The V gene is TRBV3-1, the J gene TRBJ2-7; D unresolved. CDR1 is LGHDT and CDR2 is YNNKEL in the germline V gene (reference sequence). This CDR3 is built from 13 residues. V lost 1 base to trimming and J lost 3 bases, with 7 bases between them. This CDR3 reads CASSQVVNYEQYF. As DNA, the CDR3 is TGTGCCAGCAGCCAAGTTGTCAACTACGAGCAGTACTTC.

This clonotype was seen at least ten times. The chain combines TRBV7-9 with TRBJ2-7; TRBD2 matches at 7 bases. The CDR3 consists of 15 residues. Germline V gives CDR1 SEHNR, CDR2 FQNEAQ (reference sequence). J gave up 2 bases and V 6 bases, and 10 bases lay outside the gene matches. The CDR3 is CASSLRGTPPYEQYF. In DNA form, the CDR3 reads TGTGCCAGCAGTTTGCGGGGGACTCCACCCTACGAGCAGTACTTC.